This T cell receptor (beta chain) was sequenced during a study of early stage breast cancer tumors. The wider study: ER+/PR+/HER2- status applied to about 70% of the 16 invasive breast tumors. Average read coverage per sample was 9 to 10-fold.

Between the trimmed V and J ends, which lost 3 bases and 5 bases, there was a span of 13 bases. The CDR3 is 15 amino acids. Looked up from germline, CDR1 is LNHDA and CDR2 is SQIVND (reference sequence). Relative to its sample, this clone is medium-sized. Blood replicates held 0.5 ug DNA, tumor or normal breast roughly 1.5 ug, two each. Assay: immunoSEQ multiplex PCR; the TCRdb copy retains only in-frame clones and omits some. This table has some 24,000 clones, roughly 67% appearing once. The sample taken for sequencing was breast tumor tissue. V gene TRBV19 combines with J gene TRBJ2-2; TRBD2 is a possible D gene (6 bases). The receptor's source is a person aged 60 to 70 with breast cancer. In DNA, the CDR3 is TGTGCCAGTAGTATTATGGGGGGTAGGACCGGGGAGCTGTTTTTT. Residues: CASSIMGGRTGELFF.